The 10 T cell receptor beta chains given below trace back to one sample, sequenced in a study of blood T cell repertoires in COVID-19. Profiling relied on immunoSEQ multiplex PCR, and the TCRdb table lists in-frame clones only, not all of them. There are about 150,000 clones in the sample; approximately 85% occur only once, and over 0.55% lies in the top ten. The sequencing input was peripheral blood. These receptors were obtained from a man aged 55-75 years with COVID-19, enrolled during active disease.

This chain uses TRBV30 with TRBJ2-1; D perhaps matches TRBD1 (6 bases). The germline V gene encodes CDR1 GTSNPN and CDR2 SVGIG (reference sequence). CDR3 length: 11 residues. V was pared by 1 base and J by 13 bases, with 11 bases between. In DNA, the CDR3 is TGTGCCTGGAGTGGGGGACACCTACAGTTCTTC. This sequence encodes CAWSGGHLQFF.

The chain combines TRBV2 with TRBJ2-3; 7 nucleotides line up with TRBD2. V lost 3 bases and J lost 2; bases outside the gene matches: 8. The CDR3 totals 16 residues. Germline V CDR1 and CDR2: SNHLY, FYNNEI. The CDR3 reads CASSDRGLLLTDTQYF. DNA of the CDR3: TGTGCCAGCAGTGATAGGGGACTATTGCTCACAGATACGCAGTATTTT.

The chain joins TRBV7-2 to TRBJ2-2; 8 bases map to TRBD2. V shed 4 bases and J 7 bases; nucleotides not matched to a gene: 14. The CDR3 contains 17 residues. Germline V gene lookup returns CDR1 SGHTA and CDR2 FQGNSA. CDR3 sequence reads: CASSSRGGATDGGELFF. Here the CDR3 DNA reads TGTGCCAGCAGCTCCCGGGGGGGGGCCACCGACGGCGGGGAGCTGTTTTTT.

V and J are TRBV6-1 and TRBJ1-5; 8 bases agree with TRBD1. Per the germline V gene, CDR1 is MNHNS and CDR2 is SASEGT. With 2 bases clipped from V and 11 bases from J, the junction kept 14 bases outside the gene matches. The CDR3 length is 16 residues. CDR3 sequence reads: CASSEFLTGALGAQHF. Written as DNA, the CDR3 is TGTGCCAGCAGTGAATTTCTGACAGGGGCATTAGGAGCCCAGCATTTT.

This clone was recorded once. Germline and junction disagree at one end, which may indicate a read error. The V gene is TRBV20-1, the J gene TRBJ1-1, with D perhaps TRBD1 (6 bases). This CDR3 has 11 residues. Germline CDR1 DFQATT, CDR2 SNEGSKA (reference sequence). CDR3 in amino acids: CSARGRGPGNF. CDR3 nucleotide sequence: TGCAGTGCTAGAGGCAGGGGCCCAGGAAATTTC.

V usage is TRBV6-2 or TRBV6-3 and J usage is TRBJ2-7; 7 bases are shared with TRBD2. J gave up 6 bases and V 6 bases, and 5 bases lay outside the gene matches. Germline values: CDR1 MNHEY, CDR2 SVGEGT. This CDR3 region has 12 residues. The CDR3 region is CASSKLATEQYF. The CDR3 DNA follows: TGTGCCAGCAGCAAACTAGCGACCGAGCAGTACTTC.

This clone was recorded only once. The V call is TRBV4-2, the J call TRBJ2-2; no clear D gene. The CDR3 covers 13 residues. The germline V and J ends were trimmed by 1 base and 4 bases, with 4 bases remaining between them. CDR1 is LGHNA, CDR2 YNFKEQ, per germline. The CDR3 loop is CASSQALTGELFF. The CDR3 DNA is TGTGCCAGCAGCCAAGCCCTCACCGGGGAGCTGTTTTTT.

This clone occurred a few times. Written as DNA, the CDR3 is TGTGCCAGCAGCTCCGGCGGGGACCGCTATGGCTACACCTTC. This codes for CASSSGGDRYGYTF. The rearrangement joins TRBV11-3 to TRBJ1-2; a possible D gene is TRBD1 (5 bases). The germline V gene has CDR1 SGHNT and CDR2 YENEEA. Trimming stripped 4 bases from V and 4 bases from J, with 13 bases between. The CDR3 loop spans 14 amino acids.

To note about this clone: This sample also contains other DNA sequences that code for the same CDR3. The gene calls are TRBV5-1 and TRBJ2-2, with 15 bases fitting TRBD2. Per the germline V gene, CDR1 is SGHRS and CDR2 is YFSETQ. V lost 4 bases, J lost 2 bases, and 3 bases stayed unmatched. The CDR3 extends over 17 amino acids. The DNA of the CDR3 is TGCGCCAGCAGCCTGGGACTAGCGGGAGGAAACACCGGGGAGCTGTTTTTT. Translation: CASSLGLAGGNTGELFF.

The CDR3 DNA sequence: TGTGCCAGCAACTGGAACACCGGGGAGCTGTTTTTT. Encoded protein: CASNWNTGELFF. This chain links TRBV2 with TRBJ2-2; D is unclear. Looked up from germline, CDR1 is SNHLY and CDR2 is FYNNEI. Trimming removed 7 bases at V and 1 base at J, with 4 bases between. The CDR3 is 12 residues long.